The TCR beta chain under discussion was sequenced for a study of blood T cells in healthy people across ages (dated by TCRdb to the mid-2010s). Regarding the research as a whole: In model experiments, roughly one uniquely barcoded TCR beta cDNA molecule per two T cells was captured by template switching. The study measured age-related changes in TCR beta repertoire diversity using deep sequencing normalized with unique cDNA molecular identifiers. The donors were split into four age groups: young (average 16 years), middle-aged (more than 35), aged (over 55) and long-lived (over 75). To avoid experimental bias, donors of different ages were randomly spread across the sequencing lanes. Two additional independent replicas of 1 million unique cDNA reads from the same blood draw were analyzed for two donors (one aged 18 to 30 and one aged 80 or older).

Library construction relied on 5' RACE. Sequenced on an Illumina HiSeq 2500. The second PCR ran for roughly 7 to 11 cycles and used a J-beta primer mix along with a sample-barcoded 5' primer. A unique molecular identifier was introduced onto each TCR beta cDNA molecule by a template-switch 5' adaptor carrying 12 random nucleotides. At least 3 million CDR3-containing paired-end reads were obtained from each sample. First-strand cDNA was synthesized from all RNA with the Mint cDNA synthesis kit, primed by a TRBC-specific oligonucleotide. Following uracil-DNA glycosylase treatment, a first 18-cycle PCR with universal primers M1SS and BC2_uni_R was performed on all cDNA. In the source study's methods: For normalization, 1 million high-quality reads were randomly selected from each sample, with every read carrying a distinct molecular identifier. Reads sharing molecular identifiers were discarded rather than binned into consensus sequences. MiTCR, with a Q25 quality threshold and the strictest error-elimination algorithm, was used for CDR3 identification, clonotype clustering and error correction. A nonparametric unseen species model with Euler transformation was used to estimate a lower bound on total TCR beta diversity. In TCRdb, the public reads were trimmed at Q25 with fastp and aligned with MiXCR, with productive beta chains retained. Each CDR3 protein gets just one entry, which takes the most common genes and DNA from the rows behind it. The V and J calls, along with clone size, are taken from TCRdb and not from the paper's own processing. The sample table records around 1,700,000 distinct CDR3 sequences; about 30% of these occur just once. The ten largest clonotypes hold 7.7% of the sample.

What the work shows at the level of the full study, not this receptor alone: Because donor CMV infection status was unknown, age-related changes in expanded clonotypes were potentially confounded. Compared with the aged group, more naive CD4+ T cells, fewer expanded clones and increased TCR diversity were shown by the long-lived group, suggesting age selection. Estimates of total diversity from one million sequenced T cells were regarded as lower bounds and underestimates. The percentage of naive T cells measured by flow cytometry correlated strongly with observed TCR beta diversity. As age increased, observed TCR beta diversity per million T cells dropped in a roughly linear way, and a significant reduction was already evident by age about 40. Conclusive comparison of naive and antigen-experienced compartments was prevented by the profiling of bulk unsorted PBMCs.

V is shortened by 1 base, J by 6 bases, and the region joining them spans 14 bases. The CDR3 has 15 amino acids, counting the end cysteine and phenylalanine. Only CDR3 DNA remains: 45 bases, in frame from the first base. As encoded in the germline V gene, CDR1 is SGHAT while CDR2 is FQNNGV. This clonotype was seen more than once but under ten times. Its specific antigen is unknown. Within one base of it there is no much larger clone, and no base qualities were kept. Systemically healthy Caucasian individuals from Russia, some 38 in total and aged about 6 to 90 years, were included as donors. Each donor gave 8 to 10 milliliters of peripheral blood, collected into EDTA-treated Vacutainer tubes. Ficoll-Paque density-gradient centrifugation was used to isolate PBMCs, with at least 6 million per sample. Total RNA was extracted from PBMCs with Trizol reagent, with at least 5.5 micrograms obtained per sample. For every donor, an aliquot of PBMCs went through flow cytometry to measure the percentages of naive CD45RAhigh/CD27high T cells.

The V and J genes are TRBV11-2 and TRBJ2-3; a tentative D match to TRBD1 spans 6 bases. The source is a young woman in good health. What was sequenced was blood. The CDR3 region reads CASSLVGATLDTQYF. The DNA sequence reads TGTGCCAGCAGCTTAGTGGGGGCGACACTCGATACGCAGTATTTT. The CDR3 plus the reference TRBV11-2 and TRBJ2-3 genes for the other parts give the full variable domain: EAGVAQSPRYKIIEKRQSVAFWCNPISGHATLYWYQQILGQGPKLLIQFQNNGVVDDSQLPKDRFSAERLKGVDSTLKIQPAKLEDSAVYLCASSLVGATLDTQYFGPGTRLTVL.